This passage covers 21 T cell receptor beta chains from one sample sequenced in a study of shared clonotypes between healthy human individuals. Naive CD8 isolation took CD45RO-negative cells positively selected for CCR7 and excluded terminally differentiated effector memory CD45RA+ cells. TCRdb keeps only in-frame clones here, not all; method: immunoSEQ multiplex PCR. The repertoire includes around 2,100,000 clones, roughly 94% of them detected once, and roughly 1.2% sits in the top ten. The specimen was naive CD8+ T cells sorted from blood. These receptors were collected from a man aged 18 to 30 in good health.

This chain connects TRBV19 to TRBJ2-7; D is unclear. Trimming cost V 2 bases and J 4 bases, with 12 bases left between them. CDR1 is LNHDA and CDR2 is SQIVND in the germline V gene (reference sequence). This CDR3 has 14 residues. CDR3 residues: CASSITDGLYEQYF. CDR3 DNA sequence: TGTGCCAGTAGTATAACAGATGGGCTGTACGAGCAGTACTTC. Full variable domain (outside the CDR3, taken from reference TRBV19 and TRBJ2-7): DGGITQSPKYLFRKEGQNVTLSCEQNLNHDAMYWYRQDPGQGLRLIYYSQIVNDFQKGDIAEGYSVSREKKESFPLTVTSAQKNPTAFYLCASSITDGLYEQYFGPGTRLTVT.

Concerning this clone: Within the sample, other DNA sequences also encode this same CDR3. The chain combines TRBV18 with TRBJ2-2; D gene unclear. The CDR3 has 14 residues. V lost 0 bases and J 1 base, leaving 3 bases between the germline ends. Germline loops: CDR1 KGHSH, CDR2 LQKENI. The CDR3 region has the DNA TGTGCCAGCTCACCACCCGGGAACACCGGGGAGCTGTTTTTT. This translates into CASSPPGNTGELFF. The full variable domain, rest sourced from reference TRBV18 and TRBJ2-2, is NAGVMQNPRHLVRRRGQEARLRCSPMKGHSHVYWYRQLPEEGLKFMVYLQKENIIDESGMPKERFSAEFPKEGPSILRIQQVVRGDSAAYFCASSPPGNTGELFFGEGSRLTVL.

The chain has TRBV6-5 and TRBJ2-5; 9 nucleotides line up with TRBD2. This CDR3 is built from 16 residues. V trimming: 2 bases; J trimming: 3 bases; junction bases outside the gene matches: 7. The germline V gene has CDR1 MNHEY and CDR2 SVGAGI. The CDR3, as DNA: TGTGCCAGCAGTTACGGGTTAGCGGGAGTCAAAGAGACCCAGTACTTC. Its protein is CASSYGLAGVKETQYF.

Notes on this clone: The same CDR3 also results from other DNA sequences found in this sample. V is TRBV7-9 and J is TRBJ2-7; TRBD1 agrees at 7 bases. The V gene's germline CDR1 is SEHNR and CDR2 FQNEAQ (reference sequence). The CDR3 length is 13 residues. V gave up 6 bases and J gave up 0 bases; unmatched junction bases: 2. The CDR3 reads CASSPGGSYEQYF. CDR3 coding DNA: TGTGCCAGCAGTCCAGGGGGCTCCTACGAGCAGTACTTC. The full variable domain, its missing parts supplied by reference TRBV7-9 and TRBJ2-7, is DTGVSQNPRHKITKRGQNVTFRCDPISEHNRLYWYRQTLGQGPEFLTYFQNEAQLEKSRLLSDRFSAERPKGSFSTLEIQRTEQGDSAMYLCASSPGGSYEQYFGPGTRLTVT.

The chain uses TRBV18 and TRBJ1-5; the match to TRBD1 covers 10 bases. CDR1 is KGHSH, CDR2 LQKENI, per germline. The CDR3 is 18 residues long. V was clipped by 3 bases and J by 2 bases; unmatched bases: 10. CDR3 sequence reads: CASSPVGTGDVGNQPQHF. CDR3 coding DNA: TGTGCCAGCTCACCGGTTGGGACAGGGGACGTAGGCAATCAGCCCCAGCATTTT.

In DNA, the CDR3 is TGTGCCAGCAGCTTGGATGAGTATGGCTACACCTTC. Translated, it gives CASSLDEYGYTF. J is TRBJ1-2 and V is TRBV5-6, with D uncertain. CDR1 SGHDT and CDR2 YYEEEE come from the germline V gene. V lost 0 bases, J lost 5 bases, and 5 bases lay in between. The CDR3 contains 12 residues. The whole variable domain, filled in from reference TRBV5-6 and TRBJ1-2, reads DAGVTQSPTHLIKTRGQQVTLRCSPKSGHDTVSWYQQALGQGPQFIFQYYEEEERQRGNFPDRFSGHQFPNYSSELNVNALLLGDSALYLCASSLDEYGYTFGSGTRLTVV.

This chain connects TRBV11-2 to TRBJ1-2; D unclear. There are 15 residues in the CDR3. Per the germline V gene, CDR1 is SGHAT and CDR2 is FQNNGV. Trimming took off 1 base at V and 2 bases at J, with 11 bases between the two ends. The CDR3 is CASSLGFTANYGYTF. Here the CDR3 DNA reads TGTGCCAGCAGCTTAGGGTTTACAGCGAACTATGGCTACACCTTC.

Worth noting for this clone: Within the sample, other DNA sequences also encode this same CDR3. The V gene is TRBV6-5, the J gene TRBJ2-7; D gene uncertain. CDR3 length: 12 residues. V lost 0 bases to trimming and J lost 6 bases, with 6 bases between them. CDR1 is MNHEY and CDR2 is SVGAGI in the germline V gene. The CDR3 sequence is CASSYSGGEQYF. In nucleotides, the CDR3 is TGTGCCAGCAGTTACTCAGGTGGCGAGCAGTACTTC.

The chain carries TRBV15 and TRBJ1-1; D may be TRBD1 (5 bases). The CDR3 covers 12 residues. Germline V gene lookup returns CDR1 LNHNV and CDR2 YYDKDF (reference sequence). V lost 3 bases and J 5 bases, leaving 7 bases between the germline ends. The DNA for the CDR3 is TGTGCCACCAGCAGGGGACTGACTGAAGCTTTCTTT. This gives the protein CATSRGLTEAFF.

This sequence joins TRBV4-1 and TRBJ2-7; D may match TRBD1 or TRBD2 (5 bases each). V was clipped by 0 bases and J by 0 bases, with 24 bases between them. The CDR3 runs 20 residues. The germline V gene encodes CDR1 MGHRA and CDR2 YSYEKL. CDR3 region: CASSQDGGTILTYSSYEQYF. Here the CDR3 DNA reads TGCGCCAGCAGCCAAGATGGGGGAACAATACTAACGTATAGCTCCTACGAGCAGTACTTC.

The chain has TRBV6-5 and TRBJ2-1, with no clear D. Germline loops: CDR1 MNHEY, CDR2 SVGAGI. The length of the CDR3 is 12 residues. V was cut by 6 bases and J by 7 bases, with 10 bases left in between. CDR3 nucleotides: TGTGCCAGCAGCCGACAAAATAATGAGCAGTTCTTC. It codes for CASSRQNNEQFF.

The rearrangement joins TRBV9 to TRBJ2-4, with 11 bases fitting TRBD2. V gave up 3 bases and J gave up 6 bases; unmatched junction bases: 8. The CDR3 totals 16 residues. The germline V gene has CDR1 SGDLS and CDR2 YYNGEE. The CDR3 here is CASSASSGGAGNIQYF. The CDR3 DNA reads as TGTGCCAGCAGCGCAAGTAGCGGGGGGGCCGGAAACATTCAGTACTTC. The variable domain in full, completed from reference TRBV9 and TRBJ2-4, reads DSGVTQTPKHLITATGQRVTLRCSPRSGDLSVYWYQQSLDQGLQFLIQYYNGEERAKGNILERFSAQQFPDLHSELNLSSLELGDSALYFCASSASSGGAGNIQYFGAGTRLSVL.

The sample holds one count of this clone. V and J are TRBV7-8 and TRBJ1-1; 8 nucleotides agree with TRBD1. Per germline, CDR1 SGHVS and CDR2 FQNEAQ. Germline trimming cut 5 bases from V and 1 base from J; bases unmatched to any gene: 6. This CDR3 has 15 residues. The CDR3 loop is CASSLHGQGNTEAFF. The CDR3 DNA is TGTGCCAGCAGCCTTCACGGACAGGGGAACACTGAAGCTTTCTTT.

The chain employs TRBV9 and TRBJ1-2; 8 nucleotides agree with TRBD1. V lost 3 bases, J lost 4 bases, and 5 bases stayed unmatched. From germline, CDR1 is SGDLS and CDR2 YYNGEE. There are 14 residues in the CDR3. The CDR3 region has the DNA TGTGCCAGCAGCGACAGACAGGGGACCTATGGCTACACCTTC. This gives the protein CASSDRQGTYGYTF.

About this clone: This specimen includes other DNA sequences encoding the same CDR3. This chain connects TRBV6-5 to TRBJ2-7; 10 bases are shared with TRBD1. CDR3 length: 14 residues. The germline V gene has CDR1 MNHEY and CDR2 SVGAGI. V lost 5 bases, J lost 2 bases, and 3 bases stayed unmatched. The CDR3 DNA sequence: TGTGCCAGCAGTCCCGGACAGGGGGCCTACGAGCAGTACTTC. Its protein is CASSPGQGAYEQYF.

DNA for the CDR3: TGCGCCAGCAGCTTACCTAGAGGGATGATAGACACAGATACGCAGTATTTT. Its translation is CASSLPRGMIDTDTQYF. The chain combines TRBV5-1 with TRBJ2-3, with D tentatively TRBD2 (5 bases). The germline V and J ends were trimmed by 2 bases and 2 bases, with 18 bases remaining between them. Germline lookup yields CDR1 SGHRS and CDR2 YFSETQ. The CDR3 is 17 amino acids.

The chain couples TRBV2 to TRBJ2-2; TRBD2 matches 8 bases. The trim removed 6 bases at V and 8 bases at J, leaving 11 bases unmatched. Germline assignment: CDR1 SNHLY and CDR2 FYNNEI. The CDR3 extends over 15 amino acids. CDR3 amino acids: CASRILAGPRGELFF. CDR3 in DNA: TGTGCCAGCAGGATCCTAGCGGGCCCCCGGGGGGAGCTGTTTTTT. The variable domain in full, with the rest retrieved from reference TRBV2 and TRBJ2-2, is EPEVTQTPSHQVTQMGQEVILRCVPISNHLYFYWYRQILGQKVEFLVSFYNNEISEKSEIFDDQFSVERPDGSNFTLKIRSTKLEDSAMYFCASRILAGPRGELFFGEGSRLTVL.

J is TRBJ1-1 and V is TRBV28, with D possibly being TRBD1 (6 bases). Germline-derived CDR1 and CDR2 are MDHEN and SYDVKM. The CDR3 has 14 amino acids. V shed 3 bases and J shed 7 bases, with 15 bases lying between them. Here the CDR3 DNA reads TGTGCCAGCAGTTTGTGGGCAGGGGAGGTTGAAGCTTTCTTT. Amino acids: CASSLWAGEVEAFF.

The rearrangement joins TRBV10-3 to TRBJ2-1; 12 nucleotides agree with TRBD1. With V trimmed by 0 bases and J by 8 bases, 5 bases remained unmatched. The CDR3 length is 16 residues. The germline CDR1 and CDR2 sequences are ENHRY and SYGVKD. The CDR3 reads CAISESMGQGAYEQFF. The CDR3 nucleotides are TGTGCCATCAGTGAGTCGATGGGACAGGGGGCCTATGAGCAGTTCTTC.

The chain combines TRBV30 with TRBJ2-1; tentatively, D is TRBD2 (5 bases). Between the trimmed V and J ends, which lost 1 base and 3 bases, there was a span of 13 bases. This CDR3 is built from 15 residues. Germline loops: CDR1 GTSNPN, CDR2 SVGIG (reference sequence). Written as DNA, the CDR3 is TGTGCCTGGAGTGAAGCGGATCACTACTACAATGAGCAGTTCTTC. Translated: CAWSEADHYYNEQFF.

V usage is TRBV30 and J usage is TRBJ2-3; D gene ambiguous. From germline, CDR1 is GTSNPN and CDR2 SVGIG (reference sequence). V was clipped by 2 bases and J by 2 bases, with 11 bases between them. The CDR3 is made up of 14 amino acids. The CDR3 here is CAWSTAAPTDTQYF. The CDR3 DNA reads as TGTGCCTGGAGTACTGCGGCACCCACAGATACGCAGTATTTT.